This T cell receptor beta chain was retrieved from a study of read filtering for tumor transcriptome and immune sequencing. For the study at large: TCR-mapped reads were about 4 to 11 million with IR-seq versus about 85 to 1,300 with RNA-seq.

CDR3 length: 16 amino acids. Trimming took 0 bases from V and 4 from J, leaving 13 bases between them. In germline, CDR1 is SGHTA, CDR2 FQGNSA. Study results and caveats: Correlation between methods rose after single-read clonotypes were removed.

Molecular barcoded adaptors covering alpha/delta and beta/gamma chains were used on approximately 440 ng RNA. TCRdb recomputed calls from the reads with MiXCR, one row per CDR3 protein. The sample has more than 30,000 distinct CDR3 sequences; less than 20% are singletons. This clonotype was counted many times. Its antigen is undetermined. Sample: a population of CD138-negative cells sorted from bone marrow. The V gene is TRBV7-2, the J gene TRBJ2-1, with a tentative D call TRBD1 (6 bases). The clonotype originates from a donor aged 40 or older with multiple myeloma. In DNA form, the CDR3 reads TGTGCCAGCAGCTTAGCCGGGACAACTTCGTACAATGAGCAGTTCTTC. This codes for CASSLAGTTSYNEQFF.